The 12 T cell receptor beta chains reported below all come from one sample, sequenced in a study of T cells in Graves' hyperthyroidism and ophthalmopathy. Amplified regions were TCR beta CDR3 sequences from RNA transcripts. HTBI primers drove first-round RT-PCR of the TCR CDR3. MiXCR, applied by TCRdb to the multiplex PCR reads, yields one record per CDR3 protein. This table holds about 200,000 distinct CDR3 sequences, roughly a sixth found once. Sample: blood. All receptors come from a woman aged 45-60 years with Graves' hyperthyroidism.

In the case of this clonotype: A read error may explain this, as a much larger clone is one base away. The rearrangement uses TRBV11-2 and TRBJ2-7; TRBD2 aligns across 9 bases. Per germline, CDR1 SGHAT and CDR2 FQNNGV. The CDR3 extends over 15 amino acids. The CDR3 DNA sequence: TGCGCCAGCAGCTTGGTTAGCGGGAGATTCGATGAGCAGTACTTC. Its translation is CASSLVSGRFDEQYF.

The sample holds a few counts of this clonotype. The chain links TRBV6-1 to TRBJ1-1, with D hard to call. V was shortened by 2 bases and J by 0 bases, with 7 bases between the two germline ends. The CDR3 consists of 14 residues. Germline V gene sequence: CDR1 MNHNS, CDR2 SASEGT. The CDR3 loop reads CASSEKTVNTEAFF. The CDR3 coding sequence is TGTGCCAGCAGTGAAAAAACAGTGAACACTGAAGCTTTCTTT.

The chain uses TRBV20-1 and TRBJ2-7; perhaps TRBD2 as D (6 bases). Deletions cut 0 bases from V and 2 bases from J, with 14 bases between. The CDR3 spans 15 residues. Germline CDR1 is DFQATT and CDR2 is SNEGSKA (reference sequence). CDR3 DNA sequence: TGCAGTGCTAGAGAGCCGCCGGGACTGGCCTACGAGCAGTACTTC. Translated: CSAREPPGLAYEQYF.

This clonotype has a single count. The V call is TRBV19, the J call TRBJ1-2; D not resolved. V shed 0 bases and J shed 7 bases, with 18 bases lying between them. This CDR3 contains 16 residues. Looked up from germline, CDR1 is LNHDA and CDR2 is SQIVND (reference sequence). The CDR3 DNA reads as TGTGCCAGTAGTATAGATCGGCCCCCCCCCCGGGCTGGCTACACCTTC. As protein: CASSIDRPPPRAGYTF.

This clonotype was recorded many times. The chain is built from TRBV15 and TRBJ2-2, with D perhaps TRBD1 (6 bases). Germline CDR1 and CDR2: LNHNV and YYDKDF (reference sequence). V lost 5 bases, J lost 7 bases, and 20 bases lay in between. The CDR3 consists of 16 residues. Here the CDR3 reads CATSSDLGRGGGELFF. The DNA for the CDR3 is TGTGCCACCAGCTCGGATTTGGGAAGAGGGGGCGGGGAGCTGTTTTTT.

This clonotype was detected many times. The chain carries TRBV20-1 and TRBJ2-3; 9 bases fit TRBD2. Germline CDR1 DFQATT, CDR2 SNEGSKA (reference sequence). V trimming: 1 base; J trimming: 5 bases; junction bases outside the gene matches: 10. This CDR3 spans 16 amino acids. The CDR3 is CSARGKASGIGDTQYF. The DNA of the CDR3 is TGCAGTGCTAGAGGGAAGGCTAGCGGGATTGGAGATACGCAGTATTTT.

This clonotype was seen more than once but under ten times. The V and J genes are TRBV7-9 and TRBJ2-5; D call uncertain. Germline V gene sequence: CDR1 SEHNR, CDR2 FQNEAQ (reference sequence). The CDR3 is made up of 14 amino acids. V dropped 4 bases and J dropped 3 bases, with 12 bases sitting between them. DNA for the CDR3: TGTGCCAGCAGCTACCGAAGCGAGAAAGAGACCCAGTACTTC. This gives the protein CASSYRSEKETQYF.

The chain uses TRBV20-1 and TRBJ1-5, with D perhaps TRBD1 (5 bases). Trimming removed 0 bases at V and 0 bases at J, with 15 bases between. Germline lookup yields CDR1 DFQATT and CDR2 SNEGSKA (reference sequence). This CDR3 spans 17 amino acids. CDR3 nucleotides: TGCAGTGCTAGAGACCCTACGCGGGGACTTAGCAATCAGCCCCAGCATTTT. Translation: CSARDPTRGLSNQPQHF.

In its sample, this clonotype was seen many times. The rearrangement uses TRBV12-3 or TRBV12-4 and TRBJ2-6; 9 nucleotides match TRBD1. V gave up 7 bases and J gave up 4 bases; unmatched junction bases: 11. This CDR3 has 17 amino acids. The CDR3 bases are TGTGCCAGCACCGGACAGGGGAGTTTGGGAGGGGCCAACGTCCTGACTTTC. Translated, it gives CASTGQGSLGGANVLTF.

Worth noting for this clonotype: One end of the junction does not line up with germline, which may come from a read error. The chain is built from TRBV12-3 or TRBV12-4 and TRBJ2-2, with D possibly being TRBD1 or TRBD2 (6 bases each). CDR3 length equals 15 residues. The CDR3 DNA sequence: TGTGCCAGCAGTCCGGTACAGGGAATCGGCGGGGAGCTGGTTTTT. It codes for CASSPVQGIGGELVF.

The table lists this clonotype with many counts. J is TRBJ2-2 and V is TRBV7-9; TRBD1 matches 8 bases. The CDR3 runs 17 residues. Germline CDR1 SEHNR, CDR2 FQNEAQ (reference sequence). V trimming: 2 bases; J trimming: 6 bases; junction bases outside the gene matches: 11. In nucleotides, the CDR3 is TGTGCCAGCAGCTTAATTGGGCGAGACAGGGGCGCCGGGGAGCTGTTTTTT. Residues: CASSLIGRDRGAGELFF.

The chain uses TRBV2 and TRBJ1-2; perhaps TRBD1 as D (6 bases). In germline, CDR1 is SNHLY, CDR2 FYNNEI. The length of the CDR3 is 15 residues. V shed 5 bases and J shed 7 bases, with 20 bases lying between them. CDR3 amino acids: CASSTISRGSAGYTF. Written as DNA, the CDR3 is TGTGCCAGCAGTACCATCTCAAGGGGGAGTGCTGGCTACACCTTC.